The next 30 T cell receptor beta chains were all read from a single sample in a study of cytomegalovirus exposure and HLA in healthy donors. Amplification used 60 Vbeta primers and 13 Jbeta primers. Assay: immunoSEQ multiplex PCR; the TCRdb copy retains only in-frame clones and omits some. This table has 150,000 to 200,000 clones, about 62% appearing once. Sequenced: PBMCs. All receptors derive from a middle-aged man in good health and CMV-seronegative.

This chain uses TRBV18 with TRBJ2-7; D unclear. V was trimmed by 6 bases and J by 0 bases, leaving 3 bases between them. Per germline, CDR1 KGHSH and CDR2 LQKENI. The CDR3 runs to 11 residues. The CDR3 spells CASSLSYEQYF. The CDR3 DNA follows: TGTGCCAGCTCCCTCTCCTACGAGCAGTACTTC.

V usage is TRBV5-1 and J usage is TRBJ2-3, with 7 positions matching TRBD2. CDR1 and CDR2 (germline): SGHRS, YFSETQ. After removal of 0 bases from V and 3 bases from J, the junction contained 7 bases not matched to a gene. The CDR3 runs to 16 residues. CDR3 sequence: CASSLAGGGGTDTQYF. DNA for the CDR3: TGCGCCAGCAGCTTGGCCGGCGGGGGTGGGACAGATACGCAGTATTTT.

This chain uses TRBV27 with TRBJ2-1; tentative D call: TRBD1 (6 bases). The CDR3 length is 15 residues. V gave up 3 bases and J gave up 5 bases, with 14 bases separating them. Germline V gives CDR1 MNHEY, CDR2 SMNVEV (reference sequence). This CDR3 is CASSFKQGVDNEQFF. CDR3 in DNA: TGTGCCAGCAGTTTCAAACAGGGTGTTGACAATGAGCAGTTCTTC.

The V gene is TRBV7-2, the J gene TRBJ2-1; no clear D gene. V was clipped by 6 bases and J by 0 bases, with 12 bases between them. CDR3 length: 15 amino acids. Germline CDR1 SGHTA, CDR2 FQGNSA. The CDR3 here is CASRPPGSSYNEQFF. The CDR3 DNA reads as TGTGCCAGCAGACCACCCGGTTCCTCCTACAATGAGCAGTTCTTC. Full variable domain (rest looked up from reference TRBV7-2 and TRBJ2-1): GAGVSQSPSNKVTEKGKDVELRCDPISGHTALYWYRQSLGQGLEFLIYFQGNSAPDKSGLPSDRFSAERTGGSVSTLTIQRTQQEDSAVYLCASRPPGSSYNEQFFGPGTRLTVL.

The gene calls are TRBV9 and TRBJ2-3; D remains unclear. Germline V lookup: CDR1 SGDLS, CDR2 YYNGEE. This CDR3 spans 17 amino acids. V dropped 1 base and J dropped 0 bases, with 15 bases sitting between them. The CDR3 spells CASSVNPAAESTDTQYF. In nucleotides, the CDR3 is TGTGCCAGCAGCGTAAACCCCGCGGCGGAGAGCACAGATACGCAGTATTTT.

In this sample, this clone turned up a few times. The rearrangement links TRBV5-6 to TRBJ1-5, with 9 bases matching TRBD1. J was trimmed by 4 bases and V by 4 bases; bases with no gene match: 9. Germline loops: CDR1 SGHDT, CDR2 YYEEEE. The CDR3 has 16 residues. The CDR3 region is CASSPDRGQQNQPQHF. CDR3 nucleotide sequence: TGTGCCAGCAGCCCGGACAGGGGACAACAGAATCAGCCCCAGCATTTT.

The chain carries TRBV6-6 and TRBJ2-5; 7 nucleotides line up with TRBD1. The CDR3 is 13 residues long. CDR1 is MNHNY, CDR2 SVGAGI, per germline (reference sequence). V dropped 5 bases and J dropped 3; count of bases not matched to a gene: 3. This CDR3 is CASSPGTEETQYF. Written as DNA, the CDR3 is TGTGCCAGCAGTCCCGGGACAGAAGAGACCCAGTACTTC.

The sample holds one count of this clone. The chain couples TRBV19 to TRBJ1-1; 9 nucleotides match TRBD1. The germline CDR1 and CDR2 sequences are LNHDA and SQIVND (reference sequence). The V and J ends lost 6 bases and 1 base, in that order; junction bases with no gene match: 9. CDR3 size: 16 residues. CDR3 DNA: TGTGCCAGTAGCACGGCTACACAGGGGGCGAACACTGAAGCTTTCTTT. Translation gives CASSTATQGANTEAFF.

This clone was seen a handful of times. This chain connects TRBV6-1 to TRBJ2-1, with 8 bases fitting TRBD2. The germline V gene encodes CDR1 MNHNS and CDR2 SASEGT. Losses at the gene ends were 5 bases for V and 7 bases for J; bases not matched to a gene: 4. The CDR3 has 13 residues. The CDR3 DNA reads TGTGCCAGCAGTACTAGCGGTTCTAATGAGCAGTTCTTC. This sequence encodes CASSTSGSNEQFF.

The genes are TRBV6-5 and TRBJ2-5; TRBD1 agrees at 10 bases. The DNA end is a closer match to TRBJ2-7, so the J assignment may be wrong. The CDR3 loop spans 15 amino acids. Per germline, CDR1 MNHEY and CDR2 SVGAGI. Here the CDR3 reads CASSKDRGRAYEQYF. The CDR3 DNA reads TGTGCCAGCAGTAAAGACAGGGGGCGAGCCTACGAGCAGTACTTC.

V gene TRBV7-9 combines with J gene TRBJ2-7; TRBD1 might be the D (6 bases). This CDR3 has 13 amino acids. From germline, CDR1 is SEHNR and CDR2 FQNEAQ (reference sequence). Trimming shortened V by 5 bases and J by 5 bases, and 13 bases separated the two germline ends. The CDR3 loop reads CASSAYRVHEQYF. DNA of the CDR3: TGTGCCAGCAGCGCGTACAGGGTCCACGAGCAGTACTTC.

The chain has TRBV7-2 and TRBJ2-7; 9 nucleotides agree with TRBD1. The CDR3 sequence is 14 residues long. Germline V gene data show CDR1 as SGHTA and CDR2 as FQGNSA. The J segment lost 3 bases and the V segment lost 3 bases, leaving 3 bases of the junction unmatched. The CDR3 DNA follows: TGTGCCAGCAGCTTTGACAGGGGGAACTACGAGCAGTACTTC. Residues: CASSFDRGNYEQYF.

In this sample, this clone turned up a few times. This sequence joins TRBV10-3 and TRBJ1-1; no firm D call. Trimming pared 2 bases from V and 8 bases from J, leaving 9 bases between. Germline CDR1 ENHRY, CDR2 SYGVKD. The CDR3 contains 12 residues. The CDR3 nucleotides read TGTGCCATCAGTGAGGAGGACTTCGAAGCTTTCTTT. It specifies CAISEEDFEAFF.

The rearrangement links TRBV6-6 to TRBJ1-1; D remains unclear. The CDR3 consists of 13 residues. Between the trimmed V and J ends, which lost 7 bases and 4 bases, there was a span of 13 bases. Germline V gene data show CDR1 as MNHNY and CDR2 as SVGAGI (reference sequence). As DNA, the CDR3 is TGTGCCAGCACACGCCGTGGAGGCACTGAAGCTTTCTTT. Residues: CASTRRGGTEAFF.

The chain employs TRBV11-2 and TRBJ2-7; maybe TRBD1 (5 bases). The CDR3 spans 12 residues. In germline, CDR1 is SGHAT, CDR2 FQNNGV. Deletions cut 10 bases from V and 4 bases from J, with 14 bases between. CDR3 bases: TGTGCCACCGCCGCAGGGTTTTACGAGCAGTACTTC. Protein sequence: CATAAGFYEQYF. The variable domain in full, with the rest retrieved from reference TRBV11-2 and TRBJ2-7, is EAGVAQSPRYKIIEKRQSVAFWCNPISGHATLYWYQQILGQGPKLLIQFQNNGVVDDSQLPKDRFSAERLKGVDSTLKIQPAKLEDSAVYLCATAAGFYEQYFGPGTRLTVT.

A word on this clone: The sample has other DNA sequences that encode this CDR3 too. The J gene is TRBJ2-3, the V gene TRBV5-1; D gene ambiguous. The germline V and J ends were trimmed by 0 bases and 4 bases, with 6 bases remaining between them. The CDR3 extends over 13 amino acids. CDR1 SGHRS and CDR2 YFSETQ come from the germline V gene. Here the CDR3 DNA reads TGCGCCAGCAGCTTGGACCGGGCAGATACGCAGTATTTT. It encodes CASSLDRADTQYF.

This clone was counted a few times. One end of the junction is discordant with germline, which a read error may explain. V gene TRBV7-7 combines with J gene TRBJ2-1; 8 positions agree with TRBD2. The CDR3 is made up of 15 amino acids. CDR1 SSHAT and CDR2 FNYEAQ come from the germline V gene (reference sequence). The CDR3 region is CASSRLSSGYNEQFF. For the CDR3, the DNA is TGTGCTAGCAGCCGCCTTTCTAGCGGGTACAATGAGCAGTTCTTC.

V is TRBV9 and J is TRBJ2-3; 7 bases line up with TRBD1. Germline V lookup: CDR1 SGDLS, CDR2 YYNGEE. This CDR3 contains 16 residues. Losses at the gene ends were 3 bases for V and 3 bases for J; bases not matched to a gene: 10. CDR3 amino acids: CASSERTGVPTDTQYF. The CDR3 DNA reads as TGTGCCAGCAGCGAACGAACAGGGGTCCCTACAGATACGCAGTATTTT.

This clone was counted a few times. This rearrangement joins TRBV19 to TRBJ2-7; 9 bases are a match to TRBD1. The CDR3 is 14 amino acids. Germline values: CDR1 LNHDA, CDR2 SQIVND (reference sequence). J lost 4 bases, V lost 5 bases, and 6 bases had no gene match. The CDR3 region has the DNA TGTGCCAGTAGTCTACGGGACAGGGCATACGAGCAGTACTTC. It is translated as CASSLRDRAYEQYF.

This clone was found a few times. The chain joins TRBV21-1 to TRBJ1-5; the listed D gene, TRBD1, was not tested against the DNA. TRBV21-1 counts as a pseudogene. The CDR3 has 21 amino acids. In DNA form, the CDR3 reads TGTGCCAGCAGCAAACCTTCGACAGGGGGTAAGGGGATGACGAGCAATCAGCCCCAGCATTTT. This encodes CASSKPSTGGKGMTSNQPQHF.

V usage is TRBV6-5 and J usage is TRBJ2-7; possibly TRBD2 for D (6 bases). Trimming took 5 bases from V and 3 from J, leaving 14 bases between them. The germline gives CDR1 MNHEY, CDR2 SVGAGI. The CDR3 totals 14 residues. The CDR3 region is CASSTGEHSYEQYF. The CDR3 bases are TGTGCCAGCAGTACGGGAGAGCATAGCTACGAGCAGTACTTC.

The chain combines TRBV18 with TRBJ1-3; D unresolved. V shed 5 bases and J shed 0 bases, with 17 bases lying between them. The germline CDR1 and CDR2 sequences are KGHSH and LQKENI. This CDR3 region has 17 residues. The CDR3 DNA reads TGTGCCAGCTCAGCGGGCCTTCTACACTCCTCTGGAAACACCATATATTTT. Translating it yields CASSAGLLHSSGNTIYF.

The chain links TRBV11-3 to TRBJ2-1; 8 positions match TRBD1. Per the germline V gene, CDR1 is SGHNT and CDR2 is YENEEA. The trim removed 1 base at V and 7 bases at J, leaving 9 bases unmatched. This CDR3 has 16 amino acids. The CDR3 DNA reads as TGTGCCAGCAGCTTAGGCCATGCAGGGGGCTTGAATGAGCAGTTCTTC. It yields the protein CASSLGHAGGLNEQFF. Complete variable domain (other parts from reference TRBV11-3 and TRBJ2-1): EAGVVQSPRYKIIEKKQPVAFWCNPISGHNTLYWYLQNLGQGPELLIRYENEEAVDDSQLPKDRFSAERLKGVDSTLKIQPAELGDSAVYLCASSLGHAGGLNEQFFGPGTRLTVL.

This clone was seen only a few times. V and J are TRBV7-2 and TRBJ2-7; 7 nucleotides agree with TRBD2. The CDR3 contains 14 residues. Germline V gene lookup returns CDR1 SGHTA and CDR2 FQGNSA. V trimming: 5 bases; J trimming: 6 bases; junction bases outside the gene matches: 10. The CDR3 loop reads CASSPSWREIEQYF. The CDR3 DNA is TGTGCCAGCAGCCCGAGTTGGCGGGAGATCGAGCAGTACTTC.

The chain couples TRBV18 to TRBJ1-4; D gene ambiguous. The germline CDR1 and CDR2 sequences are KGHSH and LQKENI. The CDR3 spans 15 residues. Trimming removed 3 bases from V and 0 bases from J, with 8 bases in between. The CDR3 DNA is TGTGCCAGCTCACCCTCGGTTGCAACTAATGAAAAACTGTTTTTT. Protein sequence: CASSPSVATNEKLFF.

CDR3 amino acids: CASSPNPLTSVEQFF. DNA for the CDR3: TGTGCCAGCAGCCCGAACCCCCTCACTAGCGTTGAGCAGTTCTTC. This sequence joins TRBV7-6 and TRBJ2-1; 7 nucleotides match TRBD2. Germline CDR1 reads SGHVS; CDR2 reads FNYEAQ. This CDR3 has 15 amino acids. V was pared by 5 bases and J by 9 bases, with 13 bases of the junction left unmatched.

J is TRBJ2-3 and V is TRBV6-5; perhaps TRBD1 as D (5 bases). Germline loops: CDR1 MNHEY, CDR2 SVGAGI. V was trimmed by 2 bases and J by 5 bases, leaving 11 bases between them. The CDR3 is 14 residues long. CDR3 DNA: TGTGCCAGCAGTTACCGGCAGGGAAAAGATACGCAGTATTTT. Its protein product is CASSYRQGKDTQYF.

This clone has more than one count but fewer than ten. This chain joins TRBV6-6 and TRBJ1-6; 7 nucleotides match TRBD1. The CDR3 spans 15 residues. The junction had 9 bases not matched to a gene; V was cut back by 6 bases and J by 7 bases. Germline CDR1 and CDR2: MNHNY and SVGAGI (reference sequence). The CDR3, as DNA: TGTGCCAGCAGATTACCCGGGACAGTAAATTCACCCCTCCACTTT. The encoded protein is CASRLPGTVNSPLHF.

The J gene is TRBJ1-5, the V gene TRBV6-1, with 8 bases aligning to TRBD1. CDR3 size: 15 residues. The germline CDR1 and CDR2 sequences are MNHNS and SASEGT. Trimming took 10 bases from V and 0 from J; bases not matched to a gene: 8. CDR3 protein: CATLGQANSNQPQHF. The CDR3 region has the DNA TGTGCCACCTTGGGACAGGCTAATAGCAATCAGCCCCAGCATTTT.

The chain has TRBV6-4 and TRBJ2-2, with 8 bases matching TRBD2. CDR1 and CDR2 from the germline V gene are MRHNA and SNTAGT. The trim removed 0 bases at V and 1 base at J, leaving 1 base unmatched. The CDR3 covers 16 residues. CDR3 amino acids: CASSDSSGENTGELFF. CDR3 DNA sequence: TGTGCCAGCAGTGACTCTAGCGGGGAGAACACCGGGGAGCTGTTTTTT.